This T cell receptor beta chain derives from a study of blood T cell repertoires in COVID-19. Study as a whole: The origin of the acute and convalescent COVID-19 samples was the United States, Italy and Spain. Nucleic acid was either cDNA or gDNA, and it came from T cells, B-cell-depleted T cells, or PBMCs.

Clones were read by immunoSEQ multiplex PCR, and TCRdb kept only the in-frame ones, dropping some. The sample contains around 180,000 clones, about 81% of which appear only once. V shed 3 bases and J 7 bases; nucleotides not matched to a gene: 3. Germline lookup yields CDR1 KGHSH and CDR2 LQKENI. The CDR3 covers 13 residues. The clonotype comes from a woman over 75 with COVID-19, enrolled during active disease. V is TRBV18 and J is TRBJ1-1; 9 bases agree with TRBD1. The sample was peripheral blood. The CDR3 bases are TGTGCCAGCTCACCCACAGGGGGCTTTGAAGCTTTCTTT. It translates to CASSPTGGFEAFF.